The clone carrying this T cell receptor beta chain has more than one count but fewer than ten. Amplification targeted TCR beta CDR3 regions from RNA transcripts. The primer set for the first-round RT-PCR of the TCR CDR3 was HTBI. A single record per CDR3 protein comes from TCRdb applying MiXCR to the multiplex PCR reads. The sample carries hundreds of thousands of distinct CDR3 sequences, over 40% recorded once. The sample belongs to a study of T cells in Graves' hyperthyroidism and ophthalmopathy. The ends were cut back, 3 bases at V and 5 bases at J, with 11 bases in the middle. Germline V gene sequence: CDR1 SEHNR, CDR2 FQNEAQ (reference sequence). The CDR3 is 13 residues long. The diagnoses drew upon clinical symptoms, serum thyroxine and TRAb, thyroid ultrasound and orbital computed tomography.

The chain couples TRBV7-9 to TRBJ2-7; the D gene is possibly TRBD2 (6 bases). The sample comprised peripheral blood or thyroid tissue (not recorded which). This clonotype was obtained from an adult man with Graves' disease, either hyperthyroidism or ophthalmopathy (not recorded which). The CDR3 nucleotides read TGTGCCAGCAGCTTGGGAGGACTCAACGAGCAGTACTTC. It translates to CASSLGGLNEQYF. Drawing the rest from reference TRBV7-9 and TRBJ2-7, the complete variable domain is DTGVSQNPRHKITKRGQNVTFRCDPISEHNRLYWYRQTLGQGPEFLTYFQNEAQLEKSRLLSDRFSAERPKGSFSTLEIQRTEQGDSAMYLCASSLGGLNEQYFGPGTRLTVT.